The clone carrying this T cell receptor beta chain was detected only a few times. Its antigen remains unknown. This entry is derived from a study of response to subunit inactivated influenza vaccine. V lost 6 bases, J lost 9 bases, and 8 bases stayed unmatched. The CDR3 runs 13 residues. Findings and caveats of the study: Few new T cells, the authors suggested, are recruited by each seasonal influenza vaccination.

MiXCR, run by TCRdb on the RT-PCR reads, gives a single entry per CDR3 protein. The sample records about 480,000 distinct CDR3 sequences, roughly 25% being singletons. This TCR derives from a man between 50 and 59 years old who received an inactivated influenza vaccine. The chain uses TRBV12-3 or TRBV12-4 and TRBJ2-3; TRBD2 matches at 8 bases. This specimen was CD4+ T cells sorted from PBMCs, taken around 5 days after vaccination. The CDR3 is CASSSGTSLTQYF. The DNA for the CDR3 is TGTGCCAGCAGCTCCGGGACTAGTTTGACGCAGTATTTT.